This TCR beta chain was captured in a study of blood T cell repertoires in COVID-19. Study as a whole: The United States, Italy and Spain were the sources of the acute and convalescent COVID-19 samples.

The age range of participants was about 18 to 90 years, with residence in about two dozen US areas. Participant-reported clinical history was the basis for cohort assignment. From germline, CDR1 is MDHEN and CDR2 SYDVKM. Trimming cost V 5 bases and J 3 bases, with 13 bases left between them. This CDR3 is built from 15 residues. Original analysis: Nucleated cell counts were estimated from reference gene primer amplification. TCRdb's table, derived via immunoSEQ multiplex PCR, lists solely in-frame clones and lacks some. For V, J and clone size, that table is used; D and trimming come from the DNA. The data hold a few hundred thousand clones, with approximately 83% observed a single time.

This clonotype was sampled from a woman between 35 and 50 years old with acute COVID-19. Sequencing used PBMCs or T cells enriched from blood (not recorded which). The rearrangement links TRBV28 to TRBJ2-2; the D is unclear. CDR3 sequence reads: CASSLSGLDTGELFF. In DNA, the CDR3 is TGTGCCAGCAGTCTATCTGGCTTGGACACCGGGGAGCTGTTTTTT. The full variable domain, completed using reference TRBV28 and TRBJ2-2, is DVKVTQSSRYLVKRTGEKVFLECVQDMDHENMFWYRQDPGLGLRLIYFSYDVKMKEKGDIPEGYSVSREKKERFSLILESASTNQTSMYLCASSLSGLDTGELFFGEGSRLTVL.